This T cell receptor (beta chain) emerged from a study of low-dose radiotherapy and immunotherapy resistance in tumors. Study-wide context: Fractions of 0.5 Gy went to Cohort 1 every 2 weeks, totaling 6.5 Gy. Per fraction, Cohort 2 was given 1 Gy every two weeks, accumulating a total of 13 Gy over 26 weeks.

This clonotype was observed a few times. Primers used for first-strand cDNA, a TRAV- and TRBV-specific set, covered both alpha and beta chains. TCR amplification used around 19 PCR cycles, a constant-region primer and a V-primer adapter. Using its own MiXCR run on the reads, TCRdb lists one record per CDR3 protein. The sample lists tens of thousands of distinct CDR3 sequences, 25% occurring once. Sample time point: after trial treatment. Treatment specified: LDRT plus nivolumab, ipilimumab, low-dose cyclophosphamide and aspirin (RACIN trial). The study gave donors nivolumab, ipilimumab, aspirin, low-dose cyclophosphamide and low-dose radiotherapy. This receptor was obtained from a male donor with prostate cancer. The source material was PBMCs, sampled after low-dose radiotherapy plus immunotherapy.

CDR3 residues: CASSLILGTVYEQYF. The CDR3, as DNA: TGTGCCAGCAGTTTAATCCTTGGAACAGTGTACGAGCAGTACTTC. V gene TRBV27 combines with J gene TRBJ2-7; D unresolved. The CDR3 loop spans 15 amino acids. Germline CDR1 reads MNHEY; CDR2 reads SMNVEV (reference sequence). Trimming stripped 2 bases from V and 4 bases from J, with 15 bases between.